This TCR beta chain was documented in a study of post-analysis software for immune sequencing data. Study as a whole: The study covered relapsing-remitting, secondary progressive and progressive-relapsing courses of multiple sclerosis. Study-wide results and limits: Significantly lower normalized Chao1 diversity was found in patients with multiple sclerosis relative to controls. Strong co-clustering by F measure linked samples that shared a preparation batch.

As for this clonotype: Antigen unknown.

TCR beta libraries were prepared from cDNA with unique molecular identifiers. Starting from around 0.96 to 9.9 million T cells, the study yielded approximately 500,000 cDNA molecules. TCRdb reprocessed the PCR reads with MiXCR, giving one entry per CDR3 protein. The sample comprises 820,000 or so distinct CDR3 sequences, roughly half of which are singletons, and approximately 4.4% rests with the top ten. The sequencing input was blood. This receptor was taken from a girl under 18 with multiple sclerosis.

The CDR3 coding sequence is TGTGCCAGCAGTTCCCGGGACAGAATCTACGAGCAGTACTTC. It encodes CASSSRDRIYEQYF. The chain recombines TRBV12-3 or TRBV12-4 with TRBJ2-7; the match to TRBD1 covers 7 bases. V shed 4 bases, J shed 3 bases, and the junction held 6 bases outside the gene matches. The CDR3 covers 14 residues.